The rows below give T cell receptor beta chains drawn from one sample of a study of blood T cells in healthy people across ages. One entry per CDR3 protein results from TCRdb running MiXCR on the 5' RACE reads. The sample has some 800,000 distinct CDR3 sequences, about 42% seen once. Sequencing was performed on blood. All receptors derive from a man aged 55 to 69 in good health. Each CDR3 is given with its conserved first and last residue. Each record gives: J gene, D gene, V gene, clone size, CDR3 DNA, CDR3 protein. A D gene is named only where the DNA matches it firmly. Size tells how often a clone was seen (once, few, many) or the class of an expanded clone, and some rows leave it out.

j_gene: TRBJ2-1; d_gene: -; v_gene: TRBV21-1; abundance: -; CDR3nt: TGTGCCAGCAGCACTTGCTACAATGAGCAGTTCTTC; CDR3aa: CASSTCYNEQFF
j_gene: TRBJ2-2; d_gene: TRBD1; v_gene: TRBV7-6; abundance: -; CDR3nt: TGTGCCAGTAGCAAGGGGGCTGGCACCGGGGAGCTGTTTTTT; CDR3aa: CASSKGAGTGELFF
j_gene: TRBJ2-7; d_gene: TRBD2; v_gene: TRBV12-3/TRBV12-4; abundance: -; CDR3nt: TGTGCCAGCAGTTTGGCGGGGGGGCTCTACGAGCAGTACTTC; CDR3aa: CASSLAGGLYEQYF
j_gene: TRBJ2-6; d_gene: -; v_gene: TRBV7-2; abundance: -; CDR3nt: TGTGCCAGCAGCTTAGTTGCCGGAGGGGCCAACGTCCTGACTTTC; CDR3aa: CASSLVAGGANVLTF
j_gene: TRBJ2-7; d_gene: TRBD1; v_gene: TRBV20-1; abundance: few; CDR3nt: TGCAGTGCTAGAGTTACACCGGGACAGAGATCCTACGAGCAGTACTTC; CDR3aa: CSARVTPGQRSYEQYF
j_gene: TRBJ1-1; d_gene: -; v_gene: TRBV6-1; abundance: -; CDR3nt: TGTGCCAGTGTACTATATGGTGAAGCTTTCTTT; CDR3aa: CASVLYGEAFF
j_gene: TRBJ1-1; d_gene: -; v_gene: TRBV5-6; abundance: -; CDR3nt: TGTGCCAGCAGCTTGTTCCTGGCTCTTCCTGAAGCTTTCTTT; CDR3aa: CASSLFLALPEAFF
j_gene: TRBJ2-3; d_gene: -; v_gene: TRBV4-3; abundance: -; CDR3nt: TGCGCCAGCAGCCAAGTACAGGGCACAGATACGCAGTATTTT; CDR3aa: CASSQVQGTDTQYF
j_gene: TRBJ2-7; d_gene: -; v_gene: TRBV29-1; abundance: -; CDR3nt: TGCAGCGTTCGAGGCTCTTTTTCCGAGCAGTACTTC; CDR3aa: CSVRGSFSEQYF
j_gene: TRBJ2-7; d_gene: -; v_gene: TRBV7-6; abundance: few; CDR3nt: TGTGCCAGCAGCTCCAATCTCCTCGACGAGCAGTACTTC; CDR3aa: CASSSNLLDEQYF
j_gene: TRBJ2-7; d_gene: -; v_gene: TRBV4-1; abundance: -; CDR3nt: TGCGCCAGCAGCCAAGATGAAGGGGTGTACGAGCAGTACTTC; CDR3aa: CASSQDEGVYEQYF
j_gene: TRBJ2-3; d_gene: TRBD1; v_gene: TRBV30; abundance: -; CDR3nt: TGTGCCTGGATGAGGGGACAGGGGAGAATGAATACGCAGTATTTT; CDR3aa: CAWMRGQGRMNTQYF
j_gene: TRBJ2-1; d_gene: TRBD2; v_gene: TRBV12-3/TRBV12-4; abundance: -; CDR3nt: TGTGCCAGCAGTTTGGCTAGCGGGACCAAGGAGCAGTTCTTC; CDR3aa: CASSLASGTKEQFF
j_gene: TRBJ2-5; d_gene: TRBD1; v_gene: TRBV29-1; abundance: many; CDR3nt: TGCAGCGTTCAGCAGGGGGCGCGGATACAAGAGACCCAGTACTTC; CDR3aa: CSVQQGARIQETQYF
j_gene: TRBJ2-1; d_gene: TRBD1; v_gene: TRBV6-5; abundance: -; CDR3nt: TGTGCCAGCAGTTATCGGACAGGGTTTTACAATGAGCAGTTCTTC; CDR3aa: CASSYRTGFYNEQFF
j_gene: TRBJ2-7; d_gene: -; v_gene: TRBV7-2; abundance: many; CDR3nt: TGTGCCAGCAGCTACCAGGGCGGAAACTACGAGCAGTACTTC; CDR3aa: CASSYQGGNYEQYF
j_gene: TRBJ2-7; d_gene: -; v_gene: TRBV5-1; abundance: -; CDR3nt: TGCGCCAGCAGTCCCACGGATTTATCCTACGAGCAGTACTTC; CDR3aa: CASSPTDLSYEQYF
j_gene: TRBJ1-1; d_gene: TRBD1; v_gene: TRBV29-1; abundance: -; CDR3nt: TGCAGCGTTAAGGACAGGGGGCTACAAATGAACACTGAAGCTTTCTTT; CDR3aa: CSVKDRGLQMNTEAFF
j_gene: TRBJ2-1; d_gene: -; v_gene: TRBV7-9; abundance: -; CDR3nt: TGTGCCAGCAGCCGGGCCGACAATGAGCAGTTCTTC; CDR3aa: CASSRADNEQFF
j_gene: TRBJ2-7; d_gene: -; v_gene: TRBV12-3/TRBV12-4; abundance: -; CDR3nt: TGTGCCAGCAGATTTTCTGGGACCTACGAGCAGTACTTC; CDR3aa: CASRFSGTYEQYF
j_gene: TRBJ1-1; d_gene: -; v_gene: TRBV3-1; abundance: -; CDR3nt: TGTGCCAGCAGCCAAGAAAGTAGGGTGAGTAACCTTGAAGCTTTCTTT; CDR3aa: CASSQESRVSNLEAFF
j_gene: TRBJ2-7; d_gene: TRBD1; v_gene: TRBV28; abundance: -; CDR3nt: TGTGCCAGCAGTTTATTGACAGGGGGGAGGTACGAGCAGTACTTC; CDR3aa: CASSLLTGGRYEQYF
j_gene: TRBJ2-4; d_gene: -; v_gene: TRBV7-2; abundance: -; CDR3nt: TGTGCCAGCAGCTCTCAGGTTCTGGGAAACATTCAGTACTTC; CDR3aa: CASSSQVLGNIQYF
j_gene: TRBJ1-5; d_gene: -; v_gene: TRBV7-2; abundance: -; CDR3nt: TGTGCCAGCAGCCAAGAGGGGGTCGGGGAGCCCCAGCATTTT; CDR3aa: CASSQEGVGEPQHF
j_gene: TRBJ2-1; d_gene: TRBD1; v_gene: TRBV29-1; abundance: -; CDR3nt: TGCAGCGTTGATGGGACAGGGCCGGTCAATGAGCAGTTCTTC; CDR3aa: CSVDGTGPVNEQFF
j_gene: TRBJ2-3; d_gene: -; v_gene: TRBV5-1; abundance: -; CDR3nt: TGCGCCAGCAACGGTGGTGGCCCCGACACAGATACGCAGTATTTT; CDR3aa: CASNGGGPDTDTQYF
j_gene: TRBJ1-4; d_gene: TRBD1; v_gene: TRBV12-3/TRBV12-4; abundance: -; CDR3nt: TGTGCCAGCAGGACAGGGCTATTGAATGAAAAACTGTTTTTT; CDR3aa: CASRTGLLNEKLFF
j_gene: TRBJ2-7; d_gene: -; v_gene: TRBV5-1; abundance: few; CDR3nt: TGCGCCAGCAGCTTGGAGGGCAGGTTCTACGAGCAGTACTTC; CDR3aa: CASSLEGRFYEQYF
j_gene: TRBJ2-3; d_gene: -; v_gene: TRBV29-1; abundance: -; CDR3nt: TGCAGCACCAGGACCGATACGCAGTATTTT; CDR3aa: CSTRTDTQYF
j_gene: TRBJ2-1; d_gene: TRBD2; v_gene: TRBV7-2; abundance: -; CDR3nt: TGTGCCAGCAGCACCCGGACTAGCTACAATGAGCAGTTCTTC; CDR3aa: CASSTRTSYNEQFF
j_gene: TRBJ2-1; d_gene: -; v_gene: TRBV10-3; abundance: few; CDR3nt: TGTGCCATCAGCGCTGGACAGTCGGCCTCCAATGAGCAGTTCTTC; CDR3aa: CAISAGQSASNEQFF
j_gene: TRBJ1-2; d_gene: TRBD1; v_gene: TRBV20-1; abundance: -; CDR3nt: TGCAGTGCACTGGGACAGCTTGTCACCACCTTC; CDR3aa: CSALGQLVTTF
j_gene: TRBJ2-7; d_gene: -; v_gene: TRBV15; abundance: -; CDR3nt: TGTGCCACCAGCAGCCAGGGGGGACCCCTCTACGAGCAGTACTTC; CDR3aa: CATSSQGGPLYEQYF